The 3 T cell receptor beta chains reported below all come from one sample, sequenced in a study of T cell responses to AZD1222 COVID-19 vaccine. The table came from immunoSEQ multiplex PCR; TCRdb's copy has only in-frame clones and leaves some out. This table holds 150,000 to 250,000 clones, approximately 95% found once. This sample comprised peripheral blood, obtained 28 days after the second AZD1222 dose. Receptors were obtained from an adult who received the AZD1222 COVID-19 vaccine.

Worth noting for this clone: One junction end does not reproduce the germline sequence, and a read error may be involved. This chain uses TRBV5-1 with TRBJ1-6; 7 nucleotides match TRBD1. The CDR3 runs to 16 residues. Germline V gives CDR1 SGHRS, CDR2 YFSETQ. Written as DNA, the CDR3 is TGCGCCAGCAGCGCATCAACCGGGACAGATCATTCCCCCCTCCACTTT. It yields the protein CASSASTGTDHSPLHF.

This sequence joins TRBV27 and TRBJ1-5, with D unclear. Trimming removed 9 bases at V and 2 bases at J, with 17 bases between. The germline CDR1 and CDR2 sequences are MNHEY and SMNVEV (reference sequence). This CDR3 is 15 amino acids long. In nucleotides, the CDR3 is TGTGCCAGTCGGTATCGGGGTGGGGGCAATCAGCCCCAGCATTTT. It codes for CASRYRGGGNQPQHF.

CDR3 nucleotides: TGCGCCAGCAGCCCAGGGACAGGAAGACAGCCCCAGCATTTT. This encodes CASSPGTGRQPQHF. This chain joins TRBV5-1 and TRBJ1-5, with 8 nucleotides matching TRBD1. After removal of 4 bases from V and 7 bases from J, the junction contained 7 bases not matched to a gene. The CDR3 has 14 residues. Germline V gives CDR1 SGHRS, CDR2 YFSETQ.